Reported below is one T cell receptor (beta chain). The CDR3 extends over 16 amino acids. Germline V gives CDR1 KGHSH, CDR2 LQKENI. The V and J ends lost 4 bases and 3 bases respectively, with 18 bases between them. This record comes from a study of cytomegalovirus exposure and HLA in healthy donors. Some clones are missing from TCRdb's copy, which holds only in-frame ones; the method was immunoSEQ multiplex PCR. The sample holds about 82,000 clones; just under 95% are singletons and the top ten take 0.65% to 0.7%. The genes are TRBV18 and TRBJ2-5; perhaps TRBD2 as D (7 bases). This TCR derives from a man aged 18 to 35 in good health and CMV-seronegative. Sequences were obtained from PBMCs. For the CDR3, the DNA is TGTGCCAGCTCACGGGGGGGCAGCACGCTCAAAGAGACCCAGTACTTC. As protein: CASSRGGSTLKETQYF. Based on the CDR3 plus reference TRBV18 and TRBJ2-5, the full variable domain is NAGVMQNPRHLVRRRGQEARLRCSPMKGHSHVYWYRQLPEEGLKFMVYLQKENIIDESGMPKERFSAEFPKEGPSILRIQQVVRGDSAAYFCASSRGGSTLKETQYFGPGTRLLVL.